These 4 T cell receptor beta chains share one sample of origin, sequenced in a study of blood T cell repertoires in COVID-19. TCRdb's copy holds only in-frame clones and misses some; the assay was immunoSEQ multiplex PCR. The repertoire holds 200,000 to 250,000 clones, with 70% to 90% as singletons. Sequencing was done on a sample of PBMCs or T cells enriched from blood (not recorded which). These TCRs come from a woman aged 50 to 60 with acute COVID-19.

J is TRBJ2-1 and V is TRBV11-3; 10 positions agree with TRBD2. J lost 4 bases, V lost 5 bases, and 8 bases had no gene match. The length of the CDR3 is 16 residues. Germline CDR1 SGHNT, CDR2 YENEEA. CDR3 region: CASSRGLARTYNEQFF. CDR3 DNA: TGTGCCAGCAGCAGGGGACTAGCGAGAACATACAATGAGCAGTTCTTC. Full variable domain (rest looked up from reference TRBV11-3 and TRBJ2-1): EAGVVQSPRYKIIEKKQPVAFWCNPISGHNTLYWYLQNLGQGPELLIRYENEEAVDDSQLPKDRFSAERLKGVDSTLKIQPAELGDSAVYLCASSRGLARTYNEQFFGPGTRLTVL.

This clone came up once. The V gene is TRBV5-1, the J gene TRBJ1-1, with 7 bases identical to TRBD1. The CDR3 loop spans 14 amino acids. Germline values: CDR1 SGHRS, CDR2 YFSETQ. The V gene end was trimmed by 5 bases and the J gene end by 8 bases; junction bases not matched to a gene: 12. DNA for the CDR3: TGCGCCAGCAGGGAAGGGACAGCAAATCAAGAAGCTTTCTTT. As protein: CASREGTANQEAFF.

The gene calls are TRBV2 and TRBJ1-5; the match to TRBD1 covers 9 bases. The CDR3 runs 14 residues. J was trimmed by 5 bases and V by 6 bases; bases with no gene match: 5. Germline V gene sequence: CDR1 SNHLY, CDR2 FYNNEI. Here the CDR3 reads CASSADRGYQPQHF. As DNA, the CDR3 is TGTGCCAGCAGCGCTGACAGGGGGTATCAGCCCCAGCATTTT.

The chain employs TRBV5-8 and TRBJ2-3, with D perhaps matching TRBD1 (5 bases). CDR1 SGHTS and CDR2 YDEGEE come from the germline V gene. V dropped 1 base and J dropped 8 bases, with 14 bases sitting between them. The CDR3 is 14 residues long. CDR3 amino acids: CASSLRLPQGTQYF. The CDR3 DNA reads TGTGCCAGCAGCTTGAGACTGCCGCAGGGTACGCAGTATTTT.